This TCR beta chain originates from a study of CD8+ T cells in alopecia areata. Study findings and constraints: Having just one nonresponder leaves the connection between baseline CD8+ expansion and response unresolved.

In each case, RNA was isolated and then reverse transcribed into cDNA as the sequencing template. The table came from immunoSEQ multiplex PCR; TCRdb's copy has only in-frame clones and leaves some out. The sample has 180,000 or so clones, 55% to 70% seen once. This clone was observed a few times. The antigen is unknown. Treatment given: oral pan-JAK inhibitor, 5-10 mg twice daily. In germline, CDR1 is ENHRY, CDR2 SYGVKD. CDR3 length: 13 amino acids. Trimming removed 3 bases at V and 3 bases at J, with 8 bases between. The chain combines TRBV10-3 with TRBJ2-5, with D perhaps given as TRBD1 or TRBD2 (5 bases each). The receptor's source is a human donor with alopecia areata. The source material was CD4+ T cells sorted from blood, sampled at week 24, from a patient treated with tofacitinib. CDR3: CAISDRGEETQYF. CDR3 DNA: TGTGCCATCAGTGACCGGGGCGAAGAGACCCAGTACTTC.